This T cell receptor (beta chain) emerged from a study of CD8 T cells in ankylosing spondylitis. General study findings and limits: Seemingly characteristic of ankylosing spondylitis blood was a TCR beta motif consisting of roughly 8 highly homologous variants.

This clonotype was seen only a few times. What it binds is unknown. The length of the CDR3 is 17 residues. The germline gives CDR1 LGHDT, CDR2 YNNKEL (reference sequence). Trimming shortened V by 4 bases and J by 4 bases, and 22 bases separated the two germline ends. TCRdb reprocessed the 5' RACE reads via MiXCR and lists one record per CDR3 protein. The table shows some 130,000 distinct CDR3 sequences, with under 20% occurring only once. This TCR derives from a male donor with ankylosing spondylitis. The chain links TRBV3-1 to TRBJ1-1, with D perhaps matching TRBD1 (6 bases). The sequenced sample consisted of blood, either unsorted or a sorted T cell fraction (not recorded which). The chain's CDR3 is CASSPQGPFGVGTEAFF. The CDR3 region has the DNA TGTGCCAGCAGCCCTCAGGGGCCTTTTGGAGTTGGCACTGAAGCTTTCTTT.